Below are 22 T cell receptor beta chains sequenced from a single sample in a study of T cell changes during pregnancy in multiple sclerosis (dated by TCRdb to the late 2010s). Library prep was done by the immunoSEQ multiplex PCR assay. Held by TCRdb, this immuneACCESS table contains in-frame sequences only and omits some clones. Under half of the omission traces to an unresolved V gene where checked; the cause of the rest is unknown. This sample has 70,000 or so clones in its table, and 91% of those were observed once. The ten largest clones add up to roughly 0.7% of the sample. Specimen: peripheral blood, collected in the third trimester of pregnancy. Every receptor here comes from a female donor in good health, enrolled as a control in a pregnancy study.

The CDR3 loop reads CASSQEIGTGGYEQYF. In nucleotides, the CDR3 is TGCGCCAGCAGCCAAGAAATCGGGACAGGAGGATACGAGCAGTACTTC. V gene TRBV4-3 combines with J gene TRBJ2-7, with 8 bases that match TRBD1. Germline CDR1 LGHNA, CDR2 YSLEER. The junction had 8 bases not matched to a gene; V was cut back by 0 bases and J by 4 bases. This CDR3 is built from 16 residues.

A single count supports this clone. This chain links TRBV10-3 with TRBJ2-3, with D perhaps matching TRBD2 (6 bases). The CDR3 length is 15 residues. Trimming took off 8 bases at V and 1 base at J, with 16 bases between the two ends. The germline V gene encodes CDR1 ENHRY and CDR2 SYGVKD. The CDR3 is CAIGWGTGGTDTQYF. The CDR3 coding sequence is TGTGCCATCGGGTGGGGGACTGGAGGCACAGATACGCAGTATTTT.

The chain joins TRBV2 to TRBJ2-7; 7 bases are a match to TRBD2. Per germline, CDR1 SNHLY and CDR2 FYNNEI. The CDR3 extends over 14 amino acids. V lost 7 bases, J lost 3 bases, and 9 bases stayed unmatched. The CDR3 loop is CASTGLNVNYEQYF. The CDR3 nucleotides read TGTGCCAGCACGGGACTAAACGTTAACTACGAGCAGTACTTC.

The chain combines TRBV19 with TRBJ1-1; D possibly corresponds to TRBD1 (5 bases). This CDR3 region has 14 residues. Trimming shortened V by 5 bases and J by 4 bases, and 14 bases separated the two germline ends. Germline CDR1 is LNHDA and CDR2 is SQIVND (reference sequence). The CDR3 sequence is CASSPWRGSTEAFF. As DNA, the CDR3 is TGTGCCAGTAGTCCCTGGAGGGGAAGCACTGAAGCTTTCTTT.

J is TRBJ1-5 and V is TRBV18, with 8 bases aligning to TRBD1. Germline trimming cut 0 bases from V and 7 bases from J; bases unmatched to any gene: 8. This CDR3 comprises 16 residues. CDR1 and CDR2 (germline): KGHSH, LQKENI. As DNA, the CDR3 is TGTGCCAGCTCACCACCCGGACAGGGATTTGGGCAGCCCCAGCATTTT. Residues: CASSPPGQGFGQPQHF. Based on the CDR3 plus reference TRBV18 and TRBJ1-5, the full variable domain is NAGVMQNPRHLVRRRGQEARLRCSPMKGHSHVYWYRQLPEEGLKFMVYLQKENIIDESGMPKERFSAEFPKEGPSILRIQQVVRGDSAAYFCASSPPGQGFGQPQHFGDGTRLSIL.

V and J are TRBV7-2 and TRBJ2-3; the match to TRBD2 covers 10 bases. This CDR3 is built from 17 residues. The germline V gene has CDR1 SGHTA and CDR2 FQGNSA. V lost 1 base to trimming and J lost 4 bases; unmatched junction nucleotides: 8. The DNA of the CDR3 is TGTGCCAGCAGCTTAGAAGCTAGCGGGAGTGGTGCAGATACGCAGTATTTT. Protein product: CASSLEASGSGADTQYF.

The chain uses TRBV27 and TRBJ1-5, with D possibly TRBD1 on 6 matching bases. V shed 1 base and J shed 0 bases, with 7 bases lying between them. CDR1 and CDR2 (germline): MNHEY, SMNVEV (reference sequence). This CDR3 comprises 15 residues. CDR3 sequence (DNA): TGTGCCAGCAGTTTATTAGGGGGTAGCAATCAGCCCCAGCATTTT. Amino acids: CASSLLGGSNQPQHF.

The chain has TRBV7-9 and TRBJ1-1; D is unclear. V lost 5 bases to trimming and J lost 1 base, with 11 bases between them. The germline V gene encodes CDR1 SEHNR and CDR2 FQNEAQ (reference sequence). This CDR3 has 14 residues. As DNA, the CDR3 is TGTGCCAGCAGCCCAATAAACAGGAACACTGAAGCTTTCTTT. Translation: CASSPINRNTEAFF.

CDR3 coding DNA: TGTGCCAGCAGTTACGCCCGGACAGGGGACAATGAGCAGTTCTTC. Translated, it gives CASSYARTGDNEQFF. The rearrangement uses TRBV6-6 and TRBJ2-1, with TRBD1 identical over 9 bases. The CDR3 contains 15 residues. Germline trimming cut 2 bases from V and 5 bases from J; bases unmatched to any gene: 4. CDR1 is MNHNY and CDR2 is SVGAGI in the germline V gene (reference sequence).

CDR3 in amino acids: CASSQNRGPYEQYF. CDR3 nucleotide sequence: TGCGCCAGCAGCCAAAACAGGGGACCCTACGAGCAGTACTTC. V and J are TRBV5-1 and TRBJ2-7; 7 bases agree with TRBD1. CDR1 SGHRS and CDR2 YFSETQ come from the germline V gene. This CDR3 is built from 14 residues. After removal of 4 bases from V and 2 bases from J, the junction contained 6 bases not matched to a gene.

The chain employs TRBV7-2 and TRBJ1-2; D possibly corresponds to TRBD1 (6 bases). From germline, CDR1 is SGHTA and CDR2 FQGNSA. V was cut by 4 bases and J by 12 bases, with 15 bases left in between. The length of the CDR3 is 12 residues. The CDR3 here is CASSSSGVGDTF. The CDR3 region has the DNA TGTGCCAGCAGCTCCTCAGGGGTGGGAGACACCTTC.

The chain has TRBV27 and TRBJ1-5, with TRBD1 matching 9 bases. CDR1 MNHEY and CDR2 SMNVEV come from the germline V gene (reference sequence). The CDR3 consists of 17 residues. V shed 4 bases, J shed 4 bases, and the junction held 11 bases outside the gene matches. The CDR3 coding sequence is TGTGCCAGCAGTTCCATTTTTCCGGGACAGGGTAATCAGCCCCAGCATTTT. Its translation: CASSSIFPGQGNQPQHF.

The rearrangement links TRBV28 to TRBJ1-1, with D unresolved. Germline CDR1 and CDR2: MDHEN and SYDVKM. The germline V and J ends were trimmed by 2 bases and 4 bases, with 11 bases remaining between them. This CDR3 spans 14 amino acids. Here the CDR3 reads CASSLGAGSTEAFF. In DNA form, the CDR3 reads TGTGCCAGCAGTTTAGGAGCTGGGAGCACTGAAGCTTTCTTT. Looking up the rest from reference TRBV28 and TRBJ1-1 gives the full variable domain: DVKVTQSSRYLVKRTGEKVFLECVQDMDHENMFWYRQDPGLGLRLIYFSYDVKMKEKGDIPEGYSVSREKKERFSLILESASTNQTSMYLCASSLGAGSTEAFFGQGTRLTVV.

The chain carries TRBV5-8 and TRBJ2-5; tentative D call: TRBD2 (5 bases). Germline V lookup: CDR1 SGHTS, CDR2 YDEGEE. Trimming removed 2 bases from V and 4 bases from J, with 12 bases in between. The CDR3 spans 14 residues. CDR3 region: CASSFHTRAETQYF. CDR3 sequence (DNA): TGTGCCAGCAGCTTCCATACTAGGGCAGAGACCCAGTACTTC.

The genes are TRBV4-2 and TRBJ2-2, with a tentative D call TRBD2 (5 bases). Per germline, CDR1 LGHNA and CDR2 YNFKEQ. This CDR3 has 12 residues. The germline V and J ends were trimmed by 8 bases and 5 bases, with 9 bases remaining between them. The CDR3 here is CASRPGTGELFF. The CDR3 region has the DNA TGTGCCAGCCGCCCGGGGACCGGGGAGCTGTTTTTT.

The gene calls are TRBV4-1 and TRBJ2-5; D is possibly TRBD1 (7 bases). Germline assignment: CDR1 MGHRA and CDR2 YSYEKL. The CDR3 runs 19 residues. V lost 0 bases, J lost 5 bases, and 25 bases lay in between. CDR3 bases: TGCGCCAGCAGCCAAGAGTGGGGAGGCCCAGACAGGGTAAGGGAGACCCAGTACTTC. This codes for CASSQEWGGPDRVRETQYF.

This rearrangement joins TRBV6-5 to TRBJ1-5; the D is unclear. CDR1 and CDR2 from the germline V gene are MNHEY and SVGAGI. V shed 2 bases and J shed 2 bases, with 10 bases lying between them. CDR3 size: 15 residues. CDR3 region: CASSYNKIGNQPQHF. CDR3 nucleotide sequence: TGTGCCAGCAGTTACAACAAGATTGGCAATCAGCCCCAGCATTTT.

This chain joins TRBV28 and TRBJ2-1; possible D gene TRBD2, 5 bases. Germline V lookup: CDR1 MDHEN, CDR2 SYDVKM. The V end lost 6 bases, the J end lost 3 bases, and 12 bases lay between the germline ends. The CDR3 sequence is 14 residues long. CDR3 coding DNA: TGTGCCAGCAGCCCCAGCCGGGGCTACAATGAGCAGTTCTTC. Amino acid sequence: CASSPSRGYNEQFF.

V gene TRBV7-9 combines with J gene TRBJ2-1; tentative D call: TRBD2 (6 bases). Germline V CDR1 and CDR2: SEHNR, FQNEAQ (reference sequence). The length of the CDR3 is 15 residues. Trimming shortened V by 1 base and J by 9 bases, and 16 bases separated the two germline ends. This CDR3 reads CASSLVRDRGSEQFF. The CDR3 DNA reads TGTGCCAGCAGCTTAGTGCGGGATAGGGGCAGTGAGCAGTTCTTC.

The V call is TRBV4-1, the J call TRBJ2-1; D call uncertain. The CDR3 has 16 amino acids. Trimming stripped 0 bases from V and 8 bases from J, with 17 bases between. Per the germline V gene, CDR1 is MGHRA and CDR2 is YSYEKL. CDR3 region: CASSQDPGGWNHEQFF. In DNA form, the CDR3 reads TGCGCCAGCAGCCAAGATCCAGGTGGTTGGAATCATGAGCAGTTCTTC.

This chain uses TRBV4-2 with TRBJ2-7, with 12 bases fitting TRBD2. Germline CDR1 reads LGHNA; CDR2 reads YNFKEQ. This CDR3 contains 15 residues. Germline trimming cut 6 bases from V and 3 bases from J; bases unmatched to any gene: 6. This CDR3 is CASRPTSGGSYEQYF. In DNA form, the CDR3 reads TGTGCCAGCAGACCGACTAGCGGGGGAAGCTACGAGCAGTACTTC.

This clone has a single count. This chain links TRBV19 with TRBJ2-1, with D perhaps matching TRBD1 (5 bases). This CDR3 region has 14 residues. Per germline, CDR1 LNHDA and CDR2 SQIVND (reference sequence). Trimming shortened V by 3 bases and J by 6 bases, and 12 bases separated the two germline ends. The CDR3 is CASSMGPNSNEQFF. CDR3 sequence (DNA): TGTGCCAGTAGTATGGGGCCGAATTCCAATGAGCAGTTCTTC.